Below, 30 T cell receptor beta chains from the same sample are listed, as sequenced in a study of Tregs in tolerant kidney transplant recipients. Sequenced by immunoSEQ multiplex PCR; TCRdb stores in-frame clones only, minus some. This table has 95,000 to 120,000 clones, roughly 90% appearing once. This material consisted of CD4+ T cells from blood, taken before the transplant. The receptors originated from a human donor who received a combined kidney and bone marrow transplant.

V is TRBV14 and J is TRBJ1-2; D gene unclear. V shed 0 bases and J shed 6 bases, with 8 bases lying between them. The CDR3 runs 13 residues. Germline V CDR1 and CDR2: SGHDN, FVKESK. CDR3 DNA: TGTGCCAGCAGCCAAGATCTCGCGGATGGCTACACCTTC. Translation: CASSQDLADGYTF.

The V gene is TRBV6-1, the J gene TRBJ2-3, with a possible D match to TRBD1 (5 bases). Trimming cost V 3 bases and J 6 bases, with 10 bases left between them. The germline V gene has CDR1 MNHNS and CDR2 SASEGT. The CDR3 loop spans 13 amino acids. CDR3 region: CASSDRGWDTQYF. In nucleotides, the CDR3 is TGTGCCAGCAGTGATAGGGGATGGGATACGCAGTATTTT.

The rearrangement links TRBV30 to TRBJ2-2, with TRBD2 matching over 7 bases. Trimming at V came to 3 bases and at J to 0 bases, leaving 4 bases not matched to a gene. Germline V gene lookup returns CDR1 GTSNPN and CDR2 SVGIG (reference sequence). This CDR3 has 15 residues. CDR3 DNA: TGTGCCTGGAGCTCGGGACTACCGAACACCGGGGAGCTGTTTTTT. Amino acid sequence: CAWSSGLPNTGELFF.

The V call is TRBV7-2, the J call TRBJ2-7, with D maybe TRBD1 (6 bases). Per the germline V gene, CDR1 is SGHTA and CDR2 is FQGNSA. This CDR3 spans 16 amino acids. The V gene lost 5 bases and the J gene lost 3 bases, with 20 bases spanning the gap. DNA of the CDR3: TGTGCCAGCAGCATCTCAGGTGGGGGCCTTTTCTACGAGCAGTACTTC. As protein: CASSISGGGLFYEQYF.

The J gene is TRBJ1-2, the V gene TRBV5-5; maybe TRBD1 (6 bases). The V gene's germline CDR1 is SGHKS and CDR2 YYEKEE (reference sequence). The CDR3 consists of 16 residues. Trimming removed 0 bases at V and 5 bases at J, with 17 bases between. The CDR3 region has the DNA TGTGCCAGCAGCTTGGATGGCAGGGGTCCCTGGTATGGCTACACCTTC. This gives the protein CASSLDGRGPWYGYTF.

The chain links TRBV10-1 to TRBJ2-7; 9 nucleotides match TRBD2. The CDR3 is made up of 15 amino acids. The J segment lost 6 bases and the V segment lost 0 bases, leaving 6 bases of the junction unmatched. The germline gives CDR1 WNHNN, CDR2 SYGVQD (reference sequence). CDR3 sequence reads: CASSESGLAIGEQYF. The CDR3 DNA reads TGCGCCAGCAGTGAGTCTGGACTAGCGATCGGCGAGCAGTACTTC.

The CDR3 loop reads CASSAGLADQETQYF. In nucleotides, the CDR3 is TGTGCCAGCAGCGCGGGACTAGCGGACCAAGAGACCCAGTACTTC. The chain carries TRBV7-2 and TRBJ2-5; TRBD2 matches at 11 bases. CDR3 length: 15 residues. With V trimmed by 5 bases and J by 0 bases, 2 bases remained unmatched. Germline lookup yields CDR1 SGHTA and CDR2 FQGNSA.

This rearrangement joins TRBV7-8 to TRBJ1-6, with 7 bases that match TRBD1. The CDR3 extends over 15 amino acids. With 5 bases clipped from V and 9 bases from J, the junction kept 10 bases outside the gene matches. Germline assignment: CDR1 SGHVS and CDR2 FQNEAQ. CDR3 nucleotide sequence: TGTGCCAGCAGCACCACGACAGGGAAACCTTCACCCCTCCACTTT. It specifies CASSTTTGKPSPLHF.

This clone is a singleton in its sample. This chain links TRBV2 with TRBJ2-1; 9 positions agree with TRBD1. Germline V gene lookup returns CDR1 SNHLY and CDR2 FYNNEI. The CDR3 runs 14 residues. V gave up 7 bases and J gave up 5 bases; unmatched junction bases: 6. CDR3 loop: CASKGTGQHNEQFF. CDR3 nucleotides: TGTGCCAGCAAGGGGACAGGGCAACACAATGAGCAGTTCTTC. Supplemented by reference TRBV2 and TRBJ2-1, the full variable domain reads EPEVTQTPSHQVTQMGQEVILRCVPISNHLYFYWYRQILGQKVEFLVSFYNNEISEKSEIFDDQFSVERPDGSNFTLKIRSTKLEDSAMYFCASKGTGQHNEQFFGPGTRLTVL.

The chain couples TRBV9 to TRBJ2-7; TRBD1 matches 8 bases. Unmatched junction bases numbered 3, after V lost 4 bases and J lost 3 bases. Germline V gene data show CDR1 as SGDLS and CDR2 as YYNGEE. This CDR3 region has 13 residues. CDR3 nucleotides: TGTGCCAGCAGCAAGGGACAGGACTACGAGCAGTACTTC. Amino acids: CASSKGQDYEQYF.

This clone was counted a single time. The gene calls are TRBV5-1 and TRBJ2-1; possibly TRBD2 for D (5 bases). CDR1 is SGHRS, CDR2 YFSETQ, per germline. The V end was cut by 3 bases, the J end by 4 bases, with 17 bases between. This CDR3 comprises 16 residues. CDR3 bases: TGCGCCAGCAGCTCCCGAGGTTCTGAGCGGTACAATGAGCAGTTCTTC. This gives the protein CASSSRGSERYNEQFF.

The V call is TRBV7-2, the J call TRBJ1-2; D is uncertain. Germline V CDR1 and CDR2: SGHTA, FQGNSA. This CDR3 has 13 amino acids. V was cut by 1 base and J by 8 bases, with 11 bases left in between. The CDR3 sequence: CASSLVREGGYTF. Here the CDR3 DNA reads TGTGCCAGCAGCTTAGTCCGGGAAGGGGGCTACACCTTC.

A single count supports this clone. The chain has TRBV7-2 and TRBJ1-4; 9 nucleotides line up with TRBD1. With V trimmed by 5 bases and J by 8 bases, 9 bases remained unmatched. The CDR3 has 15 amino acids. The germline V gene has CDR1 SGHTA and CDR2 FQGNSA. The chain's CDR3 is CASSLQGAGREKLFF. Here the CDR3 DNA reads TGTGCCAGCAGCCTACAGGGGGCAGGTCGAGAAAAACTGTTTTTT.

The chain joins TRBV18 to TRBJ2-7, with 10 bases fitting TRBD1. There are 14 residues in the CDR3. V shed 5 bases and J 4 bases; nucleotides not matched to a gene: 5. CDR1 and CDR2 (germline): KGHSH, LQKENI. The CDR3 DNA follows: TGTGCCAGCTCATCGACAGGGGGCAATTACGAGCAGTACTTC. It translates to CASSSTGGNYEQYF.

The rearrangement links TRBV18 to TRBJ2-1; 12 bases fit TRBD2. Germline CDR1 and CDR2: KGHSH and LQKENI. The CDR3 covers 17 residues. Trimming removed 0 bases from V and 6 bases from J; junction bases left unmatched: 6. In nucleotides, the CDR3 is TGTGCCAGCTCACCACCTTCCCTAGCGGGAGGGAGCAATGAGCAGTTCTTC. Its protein product is CASSPPSLAGGSNEQFF.

Only one count was recorded for this clone. The chain recombines TRBV19 with TRBJ2-7; tentatively, D is TRBD2 (5 bases). Trimming cost V 4 bases and J 0 bases, with 31 bases left between them. The CDR3 has 21 residues. Germline CDR1 reads LNHDA; CDR2 reads SQIVND (reference sequence). DNA of the CDR3: TGTGCCAGTAGTACCAAATCACATCCTTCGTTCAGGAGGCCTAGCTCCTACGAGCAGTACTTC. This translates into CASSTKSHPSFRRPSSYEQYF.

The V and J genes are TRBV27 and TRBJ2-3, with 9 bases aligning to TRBD2. V shed 3 bases and J 0 bases; nucleotides not matched to a gene: 7. The CDR3 loop spans 17 amino acids. In germline, CDR1 is MNHEY, CDR2 SMNVEV (reference sequence). The CDR3 coding sequence is TGTGCCAGCAGTTTCAACCCCGGACTAGCGAGCACAGATACGCAGTATTTT. This encodes CASSFNPGLASTDTQYF.

This chain uses TRBV2 with TRBJ2-1, with 9 nucleotides matching TRBD1. After removal of 7 bases from V and 8 bases from J, the junction contained 6 bases not matched to a gene. The germline V gene has CDR1 SNHLY and CDR2 FYNNEI. There are 13 residues in the CDR3. The CDR3 DNA is TGTGCCAGCACAAAGCGGACAGGGGATGAGCAGTTCTTC. It specifies CASTKRTGDEQFF.

The chain employs TRBV5-4 and TRBJ1-2, with unresolved D. CDR1 is SGHNT, CDR2 YYREEE, per germline (reference sequence). The CDR3 sequence is 15 residues long. Trimming pared 4 bases from V and 2 bases from J, leaving 15 bases between. The CDR3 DNA is TGTGCCAGCAGCCCCCTCCGAACGGGGAACTATGGCTACACCTTC. It yields the protein CASSPLRTGNYGYTF.

CDR3 nucleotides: TGCGCCAGCAGCTTACGGGCGCCCGGGACAGTCACGTATGGCTACACCTTC. Translated: CASSLRAPGTVTYGYTF. The chain joins TRBV5-1 to TRBJ1-2, with 7 bases identical to TRBD1. V shed 2 bases, J shed 5 bases, and the junction held 15 bases outside the gene matches. In germline, CDR1 is SGHRS, CDR2 YFSETQ. The CDR3 is made up of 17 amino acids.

The chain joins TRBV23-1 to TRBJ2-7; perhaps TRBD1 as D (5 bases). TRBV23-1 is sorted into the ORF group, with uncertain function. The length of the CDR3 is 15 residues. Between the trimmed V and J ends, which lost 11 bases and 3 bases, there was a span of 23 bases. The DNA for the CDR3 is TGCGCCGGGGCCCCATCTCGGGCAGGGAACTACGAGCAGTACTTC. It codes for CAGAPSRAGNYEQYF.

The V and J genes are TRBV7-6 and TRBJ1-1; TRBD1 matches at 7 bases. Germline V lookup: CDR1 SGHVS, CDR2 FNYEAQ. J lost 5 bases, V lost 2 bases, and 8 bases had no gene match. The CDR3 sequence is 15 residues long. The CDR3 DNA is TGTGCCAGCAGCTTAAGTAGGGGGCAGGAGACTGAAGCTTTCTTT. Translated: CASSLSRGQETEAFF. The full variable domain, in which reference TRBV7-6 and TRBJ1-1 provide the parts outside the CDR3, is GAGVSQSPRYKVTKRGQDVALRCDPISGHVSLYWYRQALGQGPEFLTYFNYEAQQDKSGLPNDRFSAERPEGSISTLTIQRTEQRDSAMYRCASSLSRGQETEAFFGQGTRLTVV.

This clone occurred once. This chain uses TRBV19 with TRBJ2-1, with 7 positions matching TRBD2. V shed 7 bases and J 3 bases; nucleotides not matched to a gene: 9. Germline CDR1 and CDR2: LNHDA and SQIVND (reference sequence). This CDR3 is 15 amino acids long. This CDR3 reads CASTVRGVGYNEQFF. The CDR3 nucleotides read TGTGCCAGTACCGTCCGGGGGGTCGGCTACAATGAGCAGTTCTTC.

The rearrangement links TRBV19 to TRBJ2-3; maybe TRBD1 (6 bases). Germline loops: CDR1 LNHDA, CDR2 SQIVND (reference sequence). V was shortened by 4 bases and J by 4 bases, with 9 bases between the two germline ends. The CDR3 consists of 13 residues. The CDR3 region has the DNA TGTGCCAGTAGTAACACAGGGCCAGATACGCAGTATTTT. Amino acids: CASSNTGPDTQYF.

The chain carries TRBV6-1 and TRBJ2-2; 7 bases are a match to TRBD1. The CDR3 has 15 residues. After removal of 4 bases from V and 8 bases from J, the junction contained 10 bases not matched to a gene. CDR1 is MNHNS, CDR2 SASEGT, per germline. The CDR3 spells CASSVETGRRGELFF. As DNA, the CDR3 is TGTGCCAGCAGTGTAGAGACAGGGAGACGGGGGGAGCTGTTTTTT.

This chain links TRBV29-1 with TRBJ2-3, with 7 bases fitting TRBD2. This CDR3 has 12 residues. V lost 6 bases and J lost 1; bases outside the gene matches: 1. Germline V gives CDR1 SQVTM, CDR2 ANQGSEA. The CDR3 protein is CSVGGGTDTQYF. The CDR3 bases are TGCAGCGTGGGGGGGGGCACAGATACGCAGTATTTT.

V and J are TRBV9 and TRBJ2-1; 8 bases are a match to TRBD1. The CDR3 has 15 residues. The junction had 5 bases not matched to a gene; V was cut back by 0 bases and J by 6 bases. The germline V gene encodes CDR1 SGDLS and CDR2 YYNGEE. The CDR3 sequence is CASSVGDRRANEQFF. CDR3 bases: TGTGCCAGCAGCGTAGGGGACAGGAGGGCCAATGAGCAGTTCTTC.

CDR3 DNA sequence: TGTGCCAGCAGCTTGGCTGCATCCCTGAACAGGTTTAATGAGCAGTTCTTC. This sequence encodes CASSLAASLNRFNEQFF. The V and J genes are TRBV5-6 and TRBJ2-1; tentatively, D is TRBD1 (5 bases). V was trimmed by 0 bases and J by 7 bases, leaving 20 bases between them. This CDR3 spans 17 amino acids. The germline V gene encodes CDR1 SGHDT and CDR2 YYEEEE.

This chain joins TRBV2 and TRBJ2-4, with 8 nucleotides matching TRBD1. CDR1 is SNHLY, CDR2 FYNNEI, per germline. V shed 6 bases, J shed 3 bases, and the junction held 7 bases outside the gene matches. The length of the CDR3 is 15 residues. In DNA form, the CDR3 reads TGTGCCAGCAGCCCCAGGGGGCTTGGCAAAAACATTCAGTACTTC. Amino acid sequence: CASSPRGLGKNIQYF.

The rearrangement uses TRBV15 and TRBJ2-5; possible D gene TRBD2, 7 bases. Germline lookup yields CDR1 LNHNV and CDR2 YYDKDF (reference sequence). Trimming cost V 1 base and J 1 base, with 10 bases left between them. The CDR3 totals 15 residues. CDR3: CATSRGGGAQETQYF. In nucleotides, the CDR3 is TGTGCCACCAGCAGAGGTGGGGGGGCCCAAGAGACCCAGTACTTC.